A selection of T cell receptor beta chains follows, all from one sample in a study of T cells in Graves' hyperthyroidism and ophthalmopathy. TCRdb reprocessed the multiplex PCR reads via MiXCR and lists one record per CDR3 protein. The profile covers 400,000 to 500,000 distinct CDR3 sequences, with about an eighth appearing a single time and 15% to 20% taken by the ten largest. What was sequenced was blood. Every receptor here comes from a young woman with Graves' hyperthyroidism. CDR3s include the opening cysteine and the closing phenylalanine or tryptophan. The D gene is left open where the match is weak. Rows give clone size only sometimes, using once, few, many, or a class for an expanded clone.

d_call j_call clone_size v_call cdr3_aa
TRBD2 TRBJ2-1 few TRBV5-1 CASSLSLLAGGGYNEQFF
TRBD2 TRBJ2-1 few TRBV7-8 CASSPSVAGGTRNEQFF
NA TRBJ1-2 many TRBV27 CASSSYQQGNYGYTF
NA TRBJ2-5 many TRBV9 CASSFSGAQETQYF
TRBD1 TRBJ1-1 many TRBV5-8 CASSSWGQGVLTEAFF
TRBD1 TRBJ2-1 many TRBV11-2 CASRRTGTGSVNEQFF
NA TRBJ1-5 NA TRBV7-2 CASSLASGTSYSSHPQHF
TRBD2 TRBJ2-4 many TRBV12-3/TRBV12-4 CASSSAGGVTKNIQYF
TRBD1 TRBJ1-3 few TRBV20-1 CSAAGGASGNTIYF
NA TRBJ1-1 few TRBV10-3 CAAGGGDTEAFF
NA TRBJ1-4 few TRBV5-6 CASSLTDEKLFF
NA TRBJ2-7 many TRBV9 CASSVARGVESYEQYF
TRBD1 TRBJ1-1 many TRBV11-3 CASSPTGEGMNTEAFF
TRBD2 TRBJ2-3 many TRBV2 CASRTSVTDTQYF
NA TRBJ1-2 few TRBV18 CASSLTGLGYGYTF
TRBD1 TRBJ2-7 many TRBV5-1 CASSERQGVYEQYF
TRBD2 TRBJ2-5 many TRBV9 CASSVGLAGETQYF
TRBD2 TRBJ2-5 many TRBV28 CASSSTASGEETQYF
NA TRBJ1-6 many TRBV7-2 CASSLEGSSPLHF
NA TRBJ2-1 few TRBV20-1 CSADLGLVEQFF
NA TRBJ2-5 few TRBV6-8 CASSVTRLSETQYF
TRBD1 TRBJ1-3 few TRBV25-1 CASSEYWRLGTGRNTIYF
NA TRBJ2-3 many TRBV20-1 CSANSASTDTQYF
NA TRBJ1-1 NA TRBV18 CASSPNTVEAFF
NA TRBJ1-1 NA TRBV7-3 CASSLRPWTDNTEAFF
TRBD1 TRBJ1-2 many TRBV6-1 CASSPDPTGWIYGYTF
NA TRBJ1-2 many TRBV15 CATSNPGDFGYTF
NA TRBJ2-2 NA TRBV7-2 CASSLRYSSGGELFF
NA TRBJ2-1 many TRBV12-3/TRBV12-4 CASSYPFFGPPPNEQFF
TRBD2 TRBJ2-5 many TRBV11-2 CASSLDEGAGVETQYF
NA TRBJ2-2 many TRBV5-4 CASSLRNRGRREYTGELFF
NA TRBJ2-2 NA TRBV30 CAWESVGQGVGELFF
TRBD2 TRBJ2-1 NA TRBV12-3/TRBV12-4 CASLASGTHNEQFF
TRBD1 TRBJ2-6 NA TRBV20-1 CSARPGDRGAANVLTF
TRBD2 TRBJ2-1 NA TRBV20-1 CSARWSGTSGIYSPYNEQFF
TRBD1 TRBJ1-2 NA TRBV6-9 CASSYRGRGYGYTF
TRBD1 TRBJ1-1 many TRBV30 CAWSPDREAFF
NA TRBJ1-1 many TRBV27 CASSWAGSTEAFF
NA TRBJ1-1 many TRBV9 CASSVAGNTEAFF
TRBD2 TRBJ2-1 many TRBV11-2 CASSLVGLAGINEQFF
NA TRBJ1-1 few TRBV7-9 CASSFQGEEDTEAFF
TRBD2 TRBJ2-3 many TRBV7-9 CASSLVGTSSTDTQYF
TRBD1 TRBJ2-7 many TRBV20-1 CSANPDRGPYEQYF
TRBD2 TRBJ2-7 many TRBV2 CASSDFGTTYSYEQYF
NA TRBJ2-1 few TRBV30 CAWSVQGEGHYNEQFF
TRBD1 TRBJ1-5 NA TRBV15 CATSRDGTGGQPQHF
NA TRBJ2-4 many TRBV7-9 CASSSRGGVGNIQYF
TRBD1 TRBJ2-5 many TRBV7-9 CASSPTGEVGETQYF
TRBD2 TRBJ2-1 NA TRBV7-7 CASSPGLAGNNEQFF
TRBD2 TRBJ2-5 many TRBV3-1 CASSRTRTSGKETQYF
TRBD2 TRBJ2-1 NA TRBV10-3 CAIAGLADIHNEQFF
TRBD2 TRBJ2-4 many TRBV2 CASSELTSGRARAKNIQYF
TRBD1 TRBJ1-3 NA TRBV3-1 CASSQPSGQPSGNTIYF
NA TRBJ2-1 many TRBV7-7 CASSRDFYNEQFF
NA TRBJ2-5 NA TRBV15 CATLTGAEETQYF
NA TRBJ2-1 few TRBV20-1 CSALNNEQFF
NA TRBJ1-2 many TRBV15 CATSADMNYGYTF
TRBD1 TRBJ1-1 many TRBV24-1 CATTDRASTEAFF
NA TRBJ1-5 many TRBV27 CASSLSKWNQPQHF